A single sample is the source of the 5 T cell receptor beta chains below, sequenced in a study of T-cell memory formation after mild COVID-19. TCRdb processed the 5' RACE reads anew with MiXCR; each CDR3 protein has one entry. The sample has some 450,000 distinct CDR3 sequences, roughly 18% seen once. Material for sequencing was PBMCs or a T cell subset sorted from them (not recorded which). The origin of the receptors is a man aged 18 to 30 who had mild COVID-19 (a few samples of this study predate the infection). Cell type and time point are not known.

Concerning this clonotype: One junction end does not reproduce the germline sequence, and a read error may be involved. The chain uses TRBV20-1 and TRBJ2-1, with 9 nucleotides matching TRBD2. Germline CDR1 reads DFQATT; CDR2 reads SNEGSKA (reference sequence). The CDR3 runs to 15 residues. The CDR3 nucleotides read TGCAGTGCTCGAGACTCACTAGCGGGTTACAATGAGCAGTTCTTC. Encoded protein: CSARDSLAGYNEQFF.

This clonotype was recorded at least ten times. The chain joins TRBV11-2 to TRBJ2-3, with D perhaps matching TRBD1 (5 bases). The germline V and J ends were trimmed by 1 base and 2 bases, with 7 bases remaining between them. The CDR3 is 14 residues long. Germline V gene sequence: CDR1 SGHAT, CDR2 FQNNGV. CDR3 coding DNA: TGTGCCAGCAGCTTAGGACAGTACACAGATACGCAGTATTTT. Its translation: CASSLGQYTDTQYF. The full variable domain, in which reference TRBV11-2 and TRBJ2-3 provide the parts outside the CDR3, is EAGVAQSPRYKIIEKRQSVAFWCNPISGHATLYWYQQILGQGPKLLIQFQNNGVVDDSQLPKDRFSAERLKGVDSTLKIQPAKLEDSAVYLCASSLGQYTDTQYFGPGTRLTVL.

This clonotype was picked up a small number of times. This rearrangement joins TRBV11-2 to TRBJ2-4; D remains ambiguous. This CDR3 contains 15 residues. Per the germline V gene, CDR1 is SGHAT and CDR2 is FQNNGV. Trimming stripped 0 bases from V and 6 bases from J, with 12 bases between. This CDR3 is CASSLDRRRINIQYF. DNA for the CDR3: TGTGCCAGCAGCTTAGATCGGCGGCGGATAAACATTCAGTACTTC.

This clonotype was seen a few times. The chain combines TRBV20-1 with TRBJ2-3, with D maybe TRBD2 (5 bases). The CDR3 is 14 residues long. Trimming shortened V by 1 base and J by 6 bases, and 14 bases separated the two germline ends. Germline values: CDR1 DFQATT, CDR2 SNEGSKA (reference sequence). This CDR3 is CSARGTLFGDTQYF. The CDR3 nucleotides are TGCAGTGCTAGAGGGACTCTCTTCGGGGATACGCAGTATTTT.

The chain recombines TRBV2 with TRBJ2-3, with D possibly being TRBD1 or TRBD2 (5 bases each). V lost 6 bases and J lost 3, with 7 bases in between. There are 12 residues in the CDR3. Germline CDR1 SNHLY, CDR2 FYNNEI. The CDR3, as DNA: TGTGCCAGCAGGGGGGAGACAGATACGCAGTATTTT. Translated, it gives CASRGETDTQYF.